This TCR beta chain was captured by sequencing in a study of T-cell memory formation after mild COVID-19. This clonotype was seen a few times. 5'RACE primed at constant segments yielded TCR alpha and TCR beta cDNA libraries bearing sample barcodes and UMIs. Via MiXCR, TCRdb re-called the 5' RACE reads, giving one row per CDR3 protein. The sample shows 450,000 or so distinct CDR3 sequences, around a quarter of them seen only once. This CDR3 region has 12 residues. Trimming cost V 11 bases and J 1 base, with 12 bases left between them. This receptor was identified in an adult woman who had mild COVID-19 (a few samples of this study predate the infection). Cell type and time point are not known. The sample consisted of PBMCs or a T cell subset sorted from them (not recorded which). The chain links TRBV12-3 or TRBV12-4 to TRBJ2-7; D uncertain. The CDR3 region has the DNA TGTGCCCCCACCGGGCGATCCTACGAGCAGTACTTC. Residues: CAPTGRSYEQYF.